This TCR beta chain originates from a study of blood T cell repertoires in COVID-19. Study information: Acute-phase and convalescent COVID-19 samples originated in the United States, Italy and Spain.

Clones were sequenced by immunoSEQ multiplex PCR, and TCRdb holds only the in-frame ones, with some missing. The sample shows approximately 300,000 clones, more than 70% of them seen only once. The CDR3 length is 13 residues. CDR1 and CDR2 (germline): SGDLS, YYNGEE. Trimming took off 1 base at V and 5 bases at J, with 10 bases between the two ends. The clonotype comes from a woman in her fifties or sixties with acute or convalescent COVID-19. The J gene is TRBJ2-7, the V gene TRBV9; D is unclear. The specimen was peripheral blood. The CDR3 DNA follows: TGTGCCAGCAGCGTATACAGTCGCCACGAGCAGTACGTC. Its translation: CASSVYSRHEQYV.